A single sample gave rise to the 28 T cell receptor beta chains below, sequenced in a study of CD8 T cells in ankylosing spondylitis. Findings and limits, study-wide: A TCR beta motif made of fewer than ten highly homologous variants seemed typical of ankylosing spondylitis blood.

Via MiXCR, TCRdb re-called the 5' RACE reads, giving one row per CDR3 protein. The repertoire has 800,000 to 900,000 distinct CDR3 sequences, around 11% of them found once; the top ten carry about 0.5%. For these TCRs, the target antigens are not known. Sequenced sample: blood, either unsorted or a sorted T cell fraction (not recorded which). These receptors all come from a male donor with ankylosing spondylitis.

This clonotype has only a few counts. The rearrangement joins TRBV6-1 to TRBJ2-3; 7 bases line up with TRBD2. Trimming took 8 bases from V and 4 from J; bases not matched to a gene: 9. Germline V gene sequence: CDR1 MNHNS, CDR2 SASEGT. The CDR3 consists of 14 residues. In DNA, the CDR3 is TGTGCCAGCCTCCCCGGGGAGGGGCCAGATACGCAGTATTTT. Its protein is CASLPGEGPDTQYF.

This clonotype was seen repeatedly, ten times or more. The chain uses TRBV4-2 and TRBJ2-2, with TRBD2 as a possible D gene (5 bases). The length of the CDR3 is 15 residues. The germline V and J ends were trimmed by 7 bases and 2 bases, with 14 bases remaining between them. The germline V gene has CDR1 LGHNA and CDR2 YNFKEQ. DNA for the CDR3: TGTGCCAGCACCAGAGGAGGTGCAAACACCGGGGAGCTGTTTTTT. Translated, it gives CASTRGGANTGELFF.

This clonotype was seen only a few times. The gene calls are TRBV4-3 and TRBJ2-5; TRBD2 matches at 11 bases. The V segment lost 1 base and the J segment 2 bases; nucleotides outside the gene matches: 6. CDR3 length equals 17 residues. Germline CDR1 and CDR2: LGHNA and YSLEER. The CDR3 here is CASSQGTSGYYQETQYF. CDR3 DNA: TGCGCCAGCAGCCAAGGGACTAGCGGGTACTATCAAGAGACCCAGTACTTC.

The chain employs TRBV6-5 and TRBJ2-7, with a tentative D call TRBD2 (6 bases). This CDR3 is 14 amino acids long. Germline CDR1 is MNHEY and CDR2 is SVGAGI. Trimming cost V 3 bases and J 9 bases, with 18 bases left between them. Here the CDR3 DNA reads TGTGCCAGCAGTTATTCTTTCTACCGGGGAGGGCAGTACTTC. Translated, it gives CASSYSFYRGGQYF.

This clonotype was picked up a small number of times. The gene calls are TRBV20-1 and TRBJ2-2, with 9 bases that match TRBD2. The CDR3 has 16 residues. V was clipped by 3 bases and J by 1 base; unmatched bases: 6. In germline, CDR1 is DFQATT, CDR2 SNEGSKA (reference sequence). The CDR3 loop is CSARRLLAGNTGELFF. In DNA, the CDR3 is TGCAGTGCTAGGAGGCTACTAGCGGGGAACACCGGGGAGCTGTTTTTT.

At least ten counts were recorded for this clonotype. The V gene is TRBV12-3 or TRBV12-4, the J gene TRBJ1-5; no clear D gene. V was cut by 8 bases and J by 4 bases, with 15 bases left in between. CDR3 length equals 14 residues. CDR3 loop: CASSGIGLNQPQHF. The DNA of the CDR3 is TGTGCCAGCTCGGGAATCGGATTAAATCAGCCCCAGCATTTT.

This clonotype has more than one count but fewer than ten. V is TRBV5-4 and J is TRBJ2-5; D possibly uses TRBD1 or TRBD2 (5 bases each). The V gene lost 2 bases and the J gene lost 3 bases, with 20 bases spanning the gap. The germline gives CDR1 SGHNT, CDR2 YYREEE (reference sequence). This CDR3 region has 17 residues. DNA for the CDR3: TGTGCCAGCAGCTTCGGGATGGTTGGAGTGGGGGAAGAGACCCAGTACTTC. It specifies CASSFGMVGVGEETQYF.

This clonotype was detected many times. The chain has TRBV29-1 and TRBJ2-2; 8 bases are shared with TRBD1. Trimming cost V 6 bases and J 4 bases; bases outside gene matches: 10. This CDR3 comprises 15 residues. Germline assignment: CDR1 SQVTM and CDR2 ANQGSEA. CDR3 sequence: CSVTFQGATTGELFF. The CDR3 nucleotides read TGCAGCGTCACCTTTCAGGGGGCGACCACCGGGGAGCTGTTTTTT.

CDR3: CASTRALNTGELFF. The CDR3 coding sequence is TGTGCCAGCACGCGGGCCCTAAACACCGGGGAGCTGTTTTTT. V is TRBV7-8 and J is TRBJ2-2; D might be TRBD2 (5 bases). Looked up from germline, CDR1 is SGHVS and CDR2 is FQNEAQ. The CDR3 length is 14 residues. V was shortened by 7 bases and J by 2 bases, with 11 bases between the two germline ends.

CDR3 sequence: CATSDLNPGTGELGEQYF. As DNA, the CDR3 is TGTGCCACCAGTGATTTAAACCCTGGGACAGGGGAGTTGGGCGAGCAGTACTTC. The rearrangement joins TRBV24-1 to TRBJ2-7; 10 nucleotides align to TRBD1. There are 18 residues in the CDR3. Germline V gene data show CDR1 as KGHDR and CDR2 as SFDVKD. With V trimmed by 1 base and J by 6 bases, 14 bases remained unmatched.

This chain uses TRBV20-1 with TRBJ2-7, with D unclear. Germline-derived CDR1 and CDR2 are DFQATT and SNEGSKA (reference sequence). The CDR3 has 13 residues. V lost 3 bases and J lost 7, with 16 bases in between. The CDR3 DNA is TGCAGTGCTAGCATCTCTATCCTTGGGGAGCAGTACTTC. The encoded protein is CSASISILGEQYF.

This rearrangement joins TRBV6-1 to TRBJ2-5; D unclear. This CDR3 region has 13 residues. The germline V gene encodes CDR1 MNHNS and CDR2 SASEGT. V dropped 8 bases and J dropped 4 bases, with 14 bases sitting between them. The CDR3 DNA reads TGTGCCAGCGGGAAGACTGGGGTAGAGACCCAGTACTTC. Translated, it gives CASGKTGVETQYF.

This clonotype was detected ten times or more. V usage is TRBV29-1 and J usage is TRBJ2-7, with 8 bases lining up with TRBD1. The germline gives CDR1 SQVTM, CDR2 ANQGSEA. There are 12 residues in the CDR3. The trim removed 4 bases at V and 4 bases at J, leaving 3 bases unmatched. The CDR3 loop is CSVGTGWYEQYF. CDR3 DNA: TGCAGCGTTGGGACAGGGTGGTACGAGCAGTACTTC.

V and J are TRBV12-5 and TRBJ2-1; TRBD2 aligns across 9 bases. The junction had 3 bases not matched to a gene; V was cut back by 6 bases and J by 0 bases. The germline gives CDR1 LGHNT, CDR2 FRNRAP. The CDR3 covers 15 residues. Here the CDR3 reads CASGRLADSYNEQFF. CDR3 DNA: TGTGCTAGTGGCCGACTAGCGGACTCCTACAATGAGCAGTTCTTC.

This clonotype was seen a few times. The J gene is TRBJ2-1, the V gene TRBV3-1; 10 positions match TRBD2. Germline trimming cut 2 bases from V and 8 bases from J; bases unmatched to any gene: 9. Per germline, CDR1 LGHDT and CDR2 YNNKEL (reference sequence). The CDR3 has 16 amino acids. The CDR3 bases are TGTGCCAGCAGCCAACCCGGGCTAGCGGGAGCCCATGAGCAGTTCTTC. Protein sequence: CASSQPGLAGAHEQFF.

This clonotype was recorded a few times. The chain couples TRBV20-1 to TRBJ1-1; no clear D gene. V lost 2 bases and J lost 11, with 9 bases in between. Germline loops: CDR1 DFQATT, CDR2 SNEGSKA (reference sequence). The CDR3 is 10 residues long. The DNA of the CDR3 is TGCAGTGCTAGAAGGGCCATGGCTTTCTTT. This sequence encodes CSARRAMAFF.

The gene calls are TRBV20-1 and TRBJ2-1; 9 bases align to TRBD1. V shed 5 bases and J 2 bases; nucleotides not matched to a gene: 13. CDR1 and CDR2 from the germline V gene are DFQATT and SNEGSKA (reference sequence). This CDR3 contains 17 residues. CDR3 sequence reads: CSAPDRGGLAPYNEQFF. The CDR3 DNA reads TGCAGTGCTCCGGACAGGGGCGGATTAGCTCCCTACAATGAGCAGTTCTTC.

This clonotype was detected only a few times. The rearrangement uses TRBV6-5 and TRBJ1-3; maybe TRBD1 (5 bases). V was pared by 0 bases and J by 2 bases, with 8 bases between. The CDR3 consists of 15 residues. Germline-derived CDR1 and CDR2 are MNHEY and SVGAGI. The CDR3 here is CASSYSSGAGNTIYF. The CDR3 nucleotides read TGTGCCAGCAGTTACTCGTCGGGGGCTGGAAACACCATATATTTT.

The chain couples TRBV2 to TRBJ2-2, with D perhaps matching TRBD1 (6 bases). Trimming pared 6 bases from V and 4 bases from J, leaving 15 bases between. The CDR3 has 15 amino acids. The germline V gene encodes CDR1 SNHLY and CDR2 FYNNEI. For the CDR3, the DNA is TGTGCCAGCAGCGGACAGTTAACCCGCACCGGGGAGCTGTTTTTT. Amino acid sequence: CASSGQLTRTGELFF.

CDR3: CASSLVSGPTQLFF. CDR3 DNA: TGTGCCAGCAGCTTAGTTTCGGGCCCGACCCAACTGTTTTTT. J is TRBJ1-4 and V is TRBV7-9; D is uncertain. Germline V gene lookup returns CDR1 SEHNR and CDR2 FQNEAQ (reference sequence). V dropped 1 base and J dropped 12 bases, with 15 bases sitting between them. CDR3 length: 14 residues.

This chain joins TRBV5-1 and TRBJ2-7; TRBD1 agrees at 7 bases. Unmatched junction bases numbered 14, after V lost 2 bases and J lost 3 bases. From germline, CDR1 is SGHRS and CDR2 YFSETQ. The CDR3 extends over 17 amino acids. The DNA of the CDR3 is TGCGCCAGCAGCTTCTGGGACAGAAGCAGTGGAGACTACGAGCAGTACTTC. This codes for CASSFWDRSSGDYEQYF.

The rearrangement links TRBV11-2 to TRBJ2-7; D may be TRBD1 or TRBD2 (5 bases each). The germline V gene has CDR1 SGHAT and CDR2 FQNNGV. V shed 4 bases and J shed 0 bases, with 16 bases lying between them. The CDR3 covers 16 residues. CDR3 loop: CASSSLTADRSYEQYF. CDR3 DNA sequence: TGTGCCAGCAGCTCACTGACAGCGGACCGCTCCTACGAGCAGTACTTC.

The chain recombines TRBV7-2 with TRBJ2-7; 8 bases map to TRBD1. Germline V gene data show CDR1 as SGHTA and CDR2 as FQGNSA. V was pared by 5 bases and J by 3 bases, with 6 bases of the junction left unmatched. CDR3 length: 14 amino acids. The CDR3 sequence: CASSLQGGHYEQYF. The DNA of the CDR3 is TGTGCCAGCAGCCTACAGGGGGGACACTACGAGCAGTACTTC.

Turning to this clonotype: This may arise from a read error, as a much more abundant clone is one base away. V gene TRBV4-3 combines with J gene TRBJ2-3; D is unclear. CDR1 and CDR2 (germline): LGHNA, YSLEER. V was shortened by 4 bases and J by 0 bases, with 11 bases between the two germline ends. The CDR3 spans 15 residues. CDR3 region: CASSRGPASTDTQYF. Written as DNA, the CDR3 is TGCGCCAGCAGCCGCGGACCCGCTAGCACAGATACGCAGTATTTT.

The DNA of the CDR3 is TGCGCCAGCAAAGGGACAATACAAACCGGGGAGCTGTTTTTT. Residues: CASKGTIQTGELFF. The chain has TRBV5-1 and TRBJ2-2; perhaps TRBD1 as D (6 bases). With 6 bases removed from V and 5 bases from J, the gap between germline ends came to 14 bases. The CDR3 covers 14 residues. The germline V gene encodes CDR1 SGHRS and CDR2 YFSETQ.

This clonotype turned up a few times. The chain combines TRBV20-1 with TRBJ1-5, with TRBD1 as a possible D gene (5 bases). In germline, CDR1 is DFQATT, CDR2 SNEGSKA (reference sequence). The ends were cut back, 6 bases at V and 4 bases at J, with 10 bases in the middle. CDR3 length equals 12 residues. CDR3 coding DNA: TGCAGTGCGGGGCGGGAAAATCAGCCCCAGCATTTT. It is translated as CSAGRENQPQHF.

This clonotype was recorded at least ten times. The chain links TRBV4-1 to TRBJ2-5; TRBD1 matches 8 bases. J was trimmed by 5 bases and V by 4 bases; bases with no gene match: 12. Per the germline V gene, CDR1 is MGHRA and CDR2 is YSYEKL. CDR3 length: 16 amino acids. For the CDR3, the DNA is TGCGCCAGCAGCCCTGGACAGGGTTGGAGCGGGGAGACCCAGTACTTC. Translation gives CASSPGQGWSGETQYF.

The chain links TRBV5-1 to TRBJ2-7; 14 bases match TRBD2. The V gene's germline CDR1 is SGHRS and CDR2 YFSETQ. CDR3 length equals 16 residues. V shed 6 bases and J 3 bases; nucleotides not matched to a gene: 8. The CDR3 reads CASTQTGLAGDYEQYF. The CDR3 DNA reads as TGCGCCAGCACCCAAACGGGACTAGCGGGAGACTACGAGCAGTACTTC.